The 7 T cell receptor beta chains reported below all come from one sample, sequenced in a study of blood T cells in healthy people across ages. A second PCR of about 7 to 12 cycles used a sample-barcoded 5' primer and a J-beta primer mix. TCRdb re-derived calls from the 5' RACE reads in MiXCR, one entry per CDR3 protein. Among some 760,000 distinct CDR3 sequences listed, 25% were seen once. The same sample was also studied in work on T cells of mothers and their children.

Sequenced material: blood. The receptors derive from a boy under 18 in good health.

This clonotype was counted a few times. The CDR3 spells CASSRSGSQNEQFF. The CDR3 nucleotides read TGTGCCAGCAGCCGTAGCGGGAGCCAAAATGAGCAGTTCTTC. V usage is TRBV7-3 and J usage is TRBJ2-1; TRBD2 agrees at 9 bases. V was pared by 5 bases and J by 7 bases, with 6 bases of the junction left unmatched. The CDR3 spans 14 residues. Looked up from germline, CDR1 is SGHTA and CDR2 is FQGTGA.

In this sample, this clonotype turned up a few times. This chain connects TRBV5-1 to TRBJ2-5; possibly TRBD2 for D (5 bases). Germline CDR1 is SGHRS and CDR2 is YFSETQ. V gave up 0 bases and J gave up 5 bases, with 14 bases separating them. CDR3 size: 15 residues. The CDR3 DNA reads TGCGCCAGCAGCTTGGCCCTCGGAGGCGGGGAGACCCAGTACTTC. This gives the protein CASSLALGGGETQYF.

This clonotype has at least ten counts. The genes are TRBV7-3 and TRBJ2-1; 12 positions match TRBD2. There are 15 residues in the CDR3. Trimming removed 2 bases from V and 7 bases from J; junction bases left unmatched: 3. CDR1 SGHTA and CDR2 FQGTGA come from the germline V gene. The CDR3 DNA follows: TGTGCCAGCAGCTTAGGACTAGCGGGGAGGAATGAGCAGTTCTTC. Amino acids: CASSLGLAGRNEQFF.

The chain has TRBV7-2 and TRBJ2-7; perhaps D is TRBD1 or TRBD2 (5 bases each). CDR3 length: 15 amino acids. The V and J ends lost 9 bases and 7 bases respectively, with 25 bases between them. From germline, CDR1 is SGHTA and CDR2 FQGNSA. The CDR3 region is CASTLAGTGIEEQYF. CDR3 nucleotides: TGTGCCAGTACCCTCGCTGGGACGGGGATAGAAGAGCAGTACTTC.

This clonotype occurred many times. CDR3 nucleotides: TGTGCCAGCAGTTACATGGAGACCCAGTACTTC. Residues: CASSYMETQYF. The chain joins TRBV6-5 to TRBJ2-5; D is ambiguous. The CDR3 is 11 residues long. V was cut by 2 bases and J by 5 bases, with 3 bases left in between. Per the germline V gene, CDR1 is MNHEY and CDR2 is SVGAGI.

There are a few counts of this clonotype. This chain uses TRBV29-1 with TRBJ2-2, with D perhaps matching TRBD1 (6 bases). The V gene's germline CDR1 is SQVTM and CDR2 ANQGSEA. V lost 5 bases and J lost 0, with 13 bases in between. The CDR3 is made up of 15 amino acids. The CDR3 here is CSVWSAGANTGELFF. The CDR3 DNA is TGCAGCGTTTGGTCGGCAGGGGCGAACACCGGGGAGCTGTTTTTT.

This chain joins TRBV20-1 and TRBJ1-2, with D possibly TRBD1 on 5 matching bases. Germline lookup yields CDR1 DFQATT and CDR2 SNEGSKA (reference sequence). V was cut by 0 bases and J by 3 bases, with 14 bases left in between. The CDR3 spans 15 residues. Here the CDR3 DNA reads TGCAGTGCTAGAGATCGGGGGGGTCTACACTATGGCTACACCTTC. Its translation is CSARDRGGLHYGYTF.